This T cell receptor beta chain was observed in a study of CD8+ T cells in alopecia areata. Study details: Tofacitinib administration to treated patients was oral, at 5 to 10 mg twice daily. Tofacitinib treatment spanned 6 to 18 months, with 6 months off drug afterward. Findings of the study overall: Sequencing of scalp samples also includes resident alphabeta T cells from normal skin. Scalp lesions, especially in alopecia totalis/universalis, had higher clonality than normal scalp.

Treatment indicated: oral pan-JAK inhibitor, 5-10 mg twice daily. For this clone: Its antigen is unknown.

The germline V gene encodes CDR1 KGHSH and CDR2 LQKENI. V shed 0 bases and J 5 bases; nucleotides not matched to a gene: 3. The CDR3 loop spans 14 amino acids. The sequencing template was cDNA reverse transcribed from extracted RNA. Assay used: immunoSEQ multiplex PCR; TCRdb lists only in-frame clones, some missing. The sample lists approximately 120,000 clones; approximately 57% were seen once. The sample here was CD4+ T cells sorted from blood, taken at week 4, from a patient treated with tofacitinib. The receptor's source is a human donor with alopecia areata. The genes are TRBV18 and TRBJ2-5; TRBD1 matches at 7 bases. CDR3 coding DNA: TGTGCCAGCTCACCACCTACAGGGGAGGAGACCCAGTACTTC. As protein: CASSPPTGEETQYF.